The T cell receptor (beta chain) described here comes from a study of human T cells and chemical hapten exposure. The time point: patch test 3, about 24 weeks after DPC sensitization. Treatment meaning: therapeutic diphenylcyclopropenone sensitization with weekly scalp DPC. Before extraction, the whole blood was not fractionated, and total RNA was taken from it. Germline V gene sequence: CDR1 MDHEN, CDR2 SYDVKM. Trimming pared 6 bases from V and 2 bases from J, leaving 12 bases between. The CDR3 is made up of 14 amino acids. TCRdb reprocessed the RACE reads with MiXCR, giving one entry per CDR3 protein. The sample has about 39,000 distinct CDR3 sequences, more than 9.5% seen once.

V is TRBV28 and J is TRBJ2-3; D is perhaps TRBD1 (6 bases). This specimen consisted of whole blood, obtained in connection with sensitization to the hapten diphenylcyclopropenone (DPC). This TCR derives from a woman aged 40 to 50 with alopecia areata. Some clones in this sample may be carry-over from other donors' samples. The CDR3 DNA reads TGTGCCAGCAGCCACTTGGGGGCCACAGATACGCAGTATTTT. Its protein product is CASSHLGATDTQYF.